These 7 T cell receptor beta chains were sequenced from one sample in a study of control samples from healthy donors and cancer patients. TCRdb's table, derived via immunoSEQ multiplex PCR, lists solely in-frame clones and lacks some. Altogether about 120,000 clones are present, over 80% being singletons, with the ten largest covering about 0.6%. Sequencing was performed on PBMCs. Every receptor here comes from a man of 80 years or more with head and neck cancer.

This clone has just a few counts. This chain uses TRBV5-4 with TRBJ2-1; TRBD2 matches at 9 bases. CDR3 length: 15 residues. The V segment lost 4 bases and the J segment 5 bases; nucleotides outside the gene matches: 7. The germline gives CDR1 SGHNT, CDR2 YYREEE (reference sequence). CDR3: CASSPRLAENNEQFF. The CDR3 DNA reads as TGTGCCAGCAGCCCGCGACTAGCGGAAAACAATGAGCAGTTCTTC.

The DNA of the CDR3 is TGTGCCAGCTCACCTTTTGGGGCCTACGAGCAGTACTTC. Protein: CASSPFGAYEQYF. The rearrangement links TRBV18 to TRBJ2-7; D gene unclear. CDR1 KGHSH and CDR2 LQKENI come from the germline V gene. Trimming took off 3 bases at V and 2 bases at J, with 8 bases between the two ends. There are 13 residues in the CDR3.

This rearrangement joins TRBV11-2 to TRBJ2-2; D gene uncertain. Germline CDR1 reads SGHAT; CDR2 reads FQNNGV. This CDR3 has 12 amino acids. Trimming left V 5 bases short and J 0 bases short, with 1 base between. CDR3 region: CASSPNTGELFF. CDR3 bases: TGTGCCAGCAGCCCGAACACCGGGGAGCTGTTTTTT.

This clone is a singleton in its sample. The V and J genes are TRBV30 and TRBJ1-2; TRBD1 might be the D (6 bases). The CDR3 runs 13 residues. Germline V gene sequence: CDR1 GTSNPN, CDR2 SVGIG (reference sequence). V dropped 5 bases and J dropped 2 bases, with 12 bases sitting between them. The CDR3: CAWLRTVNYGYTF. The CDR3, as DNA: TGTGCCTGGTTACGGACAGTAAACTATGGCTACACCTTC.

This clone has just one count. This sequence joins TRBV14 and TRBJ1-1; D is unresolved. The V end lost 4 bases, the J end lost 1 base, and 10 bases lay between the germline ends. This CDR3 comprises 14 residues. The germline CDR1 and CDR2 sequences are SGHDN and FVKESK. The CDR3 DNA reads TGTGCCAGCAGCCCGCTGGTTCAGAACACTGAAGCTTTCTTT. Its protein is CASSPLVQNTEAFF.

The count of this clone is one. The chain employs TRBV7-8 and TRBJ1-4; TRBD1 is a possible D gene (6 bases). The germline V and J ends were trimmed by 9 bases and 3 bases, with 23 bases remaining between them. The CDR3 consists of 17 residues. In germline, CDR1 is SGHVS, CDR2 FQNEAQ. The CDR3 coding sequence is TGTGCCAGTGGGGGCGAGCCCGGGCTTTCGGCTAATGAAAAACTGTTTTTT. Translating it yields CASGGEPGLSANEKLFF.

The V call is TRBV9, the J call TRBJ1-2; the match to TRBD1 covers 7 bases. J lost 4 bases, V lost 3 bases, and 6 bases had no gene match. The V gene's germline CDR1 is SGDLS and CDR2 YYNGEE. CDR3 size: 14 residues. The CDR3 DNA is TGTGCCAGCAGCGCCAGGACAGGTCCCTATGGCTACACCTTC. This translates into CASSARTGPYGYTF. The full variable domain, rest sourced from reference TRBV9 and TRBJ1-2, is DSGVTQTPKHLITATGQRVTLRCSPRSGDLSVYWYQQSLDQGLQFLIQYYNGEERAKGNILERFSAQQFPDLHSELNLSSLELGDSALYFCASSARTGPYGYTFGSGTRLTVV.